This entry lists 11 T cell receptor beta chains sequenced from one sample in a study of cytomegalovirus exposure and HLA in healthy donors. PCR employed 60 Vbeta and 13 Jbeta primers. Profiled with immunoSEQ multiplex PCR; TCRdb holds only in-frame clones, not every one. The sample has 90,000 to 120,000 clones, around 76% seen once. The source material was PBMCs. These TCRs come from a man aged 30 to 39 in good health and CMV-seropositive.

This chain joins TRBV25-1 and TRBJ1-6; the D is unclear. Trimming pared 5 bases from V and 4 bases from J, leaving 12 bases between. There are 15 residues in the CDR3. Germline V lookup: CDR1 MGHDK, CDR2 SYGVNS. This CDR3 is CASSTSGNYNSPLHF. CDR3 sequence (DNA): TGTGCCAGCAGTACCTCGGGAAATTATAATTCACCCCTCCACTTT.

The chain is built from TRBV19 and TRBJ1-5; TRBD1 matches at 7 bases. This CDR3 contains 18 residues. The J segment lost 1 base and the V segment lost 1 base, leaving 10 bases of the junction unmatched. The germline gives CDR1 LNHDA, CDR2 SQIVND (reference sequence). The CDR3 DNA follows: TGTGCCAGTAGTATAGCCGGTGCAGGGGGACCGAGCAATCAGCCCCAGCATTTT. This codes for CASSIAGAGGPSNQPQHF.

The gene calls are TRBV7-2 and TRBJ2-5; 8 bases are a match to TRBD2. There are 17 residues in the CDR3. V lost 1 base to trimming and J lost 4 bases; unmatched junction nucleotides: 11. Germline values: CDR1 SGHTA, CDR2 FQGNSA. CDR3 protein: CASSLGPPGGAIETQYF. In DNA, the CDR3 is TGTGCCAGCAGCTTAGGGCCCCCGGGGGGGGCTATAGAGACCCAGTACTTC.

The rearrangement links TRBV27 to TRBJ2-7, with 7 bases lining up with TRBD2. The CDR3 runs 15 residues. Germline V CDR1 and CDR2: MNHEY, SMNVEV (reference sequence). V lost 0 bases, J lost 0 bases, and 2 bases stayed unmatched. The CDR3 nucleotides read TGTGCCAGCAGTTTATCCGGGGGGATCTCCTACGAGCAGTACTTC. It yields the protein CASSLSGGISYEQYF.

The chain couples TRBV14 to TRBJ1-2, with D maybe TRBD1 (5 bases). V dropped 2 bases and J dropped 2 bases, with 9 bases sitting between them. Germline V CDR1 and CDR2: SGHDN, FVKESK. The CDR3 is 14 amino acids. The chain's CDR3 is CASSQLRTNYGYTF. The CDR3 DNA reads as TGTGCCAGCAGCCAACTGAGGACAAACTATGGCTACACCTTC.

This chain joins TRBV30 and TRBJ2-7; 10 positions agree with TRBD1. Per the germline V gene, CDR1 is GTSNPN and CDR2 is SVGIG (reference sequence). V lost 5 bases, J lost 5 bases, and 6 bases stayed unmatched. This CDR3 spans 13 amino acids. The CDR3 is CAWGTGEVDEQYF. In DNA form, the CDR3 reads TGTGCCTGGGGGACAGGGGAGGTCGACGAGCAGTACTTC.

Regarding this clone: One end of the junction is discordant with germline, which a read error may explain. The CDR3 loop reads CASIRDTGANALTF. The CDR3 bases are TGTGCCAGCATTAGGGACACTGGGGCCAACGCCCTGACTTTC. The rearrangement joins TRBV2 to TRBJ2-6; weak D call: TRBD1 (6 bases). The CDR3 totals 14 residues. In germline, CDR1 is SNHLY, CDR2 FYNNEI.

The chain couples TRBV19 to TRBJ2-5; 10 positions agree with TRBD2. CDR1 is LNHDA, CDR2 SQIVND, per germline (reference sequence). The CDR3 sequence is 16 residues long. Unmatched junction bases numbered 18, after V lost 7 bases and J lost 10 bases. CDR3 residues: CASTPGELAGPGDQYF. The CDR3 region has the DNA TGTGCCAGTACCCCAGGGGAACTAGCGGGGCCCGGGGACCAGTACTTC.

This chain joins TRBV9 and TRBJ1-2; unclear D gene. Trimming cost V 0 bases and J 4 bases, with 13 bases left between them. CDR1 SGDLS and CDR2 YYNGEE come from the germline V gene. There are 15 residues in the CDR3. The CDR3 nucleotides read TGTGCCAGCAGCGTAGCTCTGGAGGGTGGCTATGGCTACACCTTC. Protein: CASSVALEGGYGYTF.

This chain joins TRBV5-4 and TRBJ1-2, with D perhaps TRBD1 (5 bases). CDR1 and CDR2 from the germline V gene are SGHNT and YYREEE (reference sequence). CDR3 length: 15 amino acids. V was shortened by 6 bases and J by 3 bases, with 18 bases between the two germline ends. The CDR3 coding sequence is TGTGCCAGCACCGGCTTGGGGGGGATCGACTATGGCTACACCTTC. This codes for CASTGLGGIDYGYTF.

CDR3 in DNA: TGTGCCAGCAGCGCGGCGACAGGGTCCGAGCAGCCCCAGCATTTT. Protein sequence: CASSAATGSEQPQHF. The chain couples TRBV6-5 to TRBJ1-5; 7 nucleotides match TRBD1. CDR3 length equals 15 residues. After removal of 6 bases from V and 7 bases from J, the junction contained 12 bases not matched to a gene. Germline V CDR1 and CDR2: MNHEY, SVGAGI.